This T cell receptor beta chain was found in a study of beta chain features in type 1 diabetes listed by TCRdb under 2018. Study-level background: No differences in mean age, gender distribution, total cell number or subset yield were found between patients and healthy donors. Across all samples, roughly 110,000,000 sorted cells were examined, and cell number per subset correlated strongly with RNA yield. In the study, recently diagnosed type 1 diabetes patients and matched healthy donors were compared on the TCRB repertoires of their sorted circulating CD4+ T cell subsets. Regulatory and stem cell-like memory subsets were obtained from only 8 patients and roughly 8 healthy donors, while naive and central memory subsets were obtained from all 28 donors. The full study reports these points: In all four CD4+ subsets, TCRB CDR3 length was moderately but significantly shorter in type 1 diabetes patients. Patients with type 1 diabetes made fewer insertions and deleted more nucleotides at VDJ recombination sites, implying thymic rearrangement abnormalities. Because small numbers of individuals were included in the HLA sub-analyses, any influence of HLA type on TCRB rearrangement was left unresolved. Shorter templates might be favored by PCR, yet because patient and control samples were amplified and corrected together, any such skew would affect both groups equally. Because cDNA was sequenced instead of genomic DNA, activated cells with high expression could be over-represented, although the groups did not differ in activation or CD3 levels. Naive, central memory and regulatory TCRB repertoires appeared to be more alike among patients than among healthy donors.

The entire isolated RNA was reverse transcribed using the High Capacity cDNA Reverse Transcription Kit, and thus expressed TCRB transcripts were sequenced. Deep immunoSEQ sequencing was performed on naive, central memory and regulatory T cell samples, with an average of roughly 3.3 million total reads per sample. Sorted cells were lysed in RLT buffer and RNA was extracted with DNase-treated RNeasy Micro or Mini kits, depending on cell number. Each cell subset was processed on its own to prevent cross-contamination, while patient and healthy donor samples were processed together. Using the immunoSEQ multiplex PCR, TCRB sequences were amplified from cDNA into 87-bp fragments spanning the CDR3 region. Sequencing of the amplicons was done on the Illumina HiSeq platform. On the study's bioinformatics: PCR bias was computationally corrected using synthetic template baselines, reads within Hamming distance 2 were collapsed, and singletons that could not be merged were discarded. Reads were aligned against IMGT so that V, D and J genes, CDR3 length and insertions or deletions at six rearrangement sites could be assigned. Clonotype counts were normalized to sorted cell number within each subset before computing true diversity and Gini coefficients with the tcR R package. The overlap coefficient, calculated on TCRB nucleotide sequences, was used to measure repertoire sharing. Out-of-frame TCRB sequences from naive cells were analyzed to stand in for the pre-selection repertoire. TCRdb stores this immuneACCESS table with in-frame sequences only. Part of the clones is absent; in the studies checked, under half of the shortfall reflects unresolved V genes, and no reason is known for the rest. Clonal size and the V and J genes are those of that table, whereas D and trimming came from the DNA. The sample includes under 350,000 clones, with approximately 25% observed a single time. Around 0.012% of the sample is in the top ten clones.

Each donor gave one peripheral blood draw, approximately 0.11 L on average, collected into heparinised tubes. Using a panel that included CD45RO, CCR7, CD25, CD127, CD95 and CD27, naive, central memory, regulatory and stem cell-like memory CD4+ T cells were sorted on a BD FACSAria II. All sorted populations exceeded 95% purity. PBMCs were separated immediately by Lymphoprep density gradient centrifugation and were stained directly, without being cultured. So that batch effects would be minimized, each experiment stained and sorted samples in pairs, pairing one healthy donor with one patient. CDR3 length: 15 amino acids, cysteine to phenylalanine. Only the CDR3 region is kept as DNA, spanning 45 bases read in frame from base 1. Taken from the germline V gene (reference sequence), the CDR1 and CDR2 loops are SEHNR and FQNEAQ. V sheds 5 bases and J sheds 4 bases, leaving 14 bases between their ends.

This clone came up a few times. It lacks a known antigen. Per-nucleotide qualities are absent, and no much larger clonotype sits a single base away. The sequenced sample was naive CD4+ T cells from blood. The sample's cell subset or site label is to be understood as: true naive CD4+ T cells. The TCR originated in a woman aged 30 to 39 with type 1 diabetes. The rearrangement joined TRBV7-9 to TRBJ2-2; tentative D gene TRBD2, with 7 bases matching. The bases read TGTGCCAGCAGCCGGGGGGACAAGTCCACCGGGGAGCTGTTTTTT. This codes for CASSRGDKSTGELFF.